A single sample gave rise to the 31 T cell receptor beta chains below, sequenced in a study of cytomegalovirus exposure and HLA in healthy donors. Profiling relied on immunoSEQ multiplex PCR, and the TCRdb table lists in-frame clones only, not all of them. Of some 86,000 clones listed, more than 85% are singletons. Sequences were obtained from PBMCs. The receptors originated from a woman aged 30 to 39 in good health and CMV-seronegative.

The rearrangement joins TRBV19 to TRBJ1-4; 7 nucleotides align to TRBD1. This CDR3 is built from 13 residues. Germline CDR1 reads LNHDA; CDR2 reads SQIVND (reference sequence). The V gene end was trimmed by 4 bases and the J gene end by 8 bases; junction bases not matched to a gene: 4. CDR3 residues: CASSRGQLEKLFF. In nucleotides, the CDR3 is TGTGCCAGTAGTAGGGGACAGCTGGAAAAACTGTTTTTT.

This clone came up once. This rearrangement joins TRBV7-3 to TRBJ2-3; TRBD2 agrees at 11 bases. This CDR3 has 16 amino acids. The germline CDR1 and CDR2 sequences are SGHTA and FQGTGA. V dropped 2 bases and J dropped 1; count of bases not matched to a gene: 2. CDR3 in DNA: TGTGCCAGCAGCTTAGGACTAGCGGGCCGCACAGATACGCAGTATTTT. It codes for CASSLGLAGRTDTQYF.

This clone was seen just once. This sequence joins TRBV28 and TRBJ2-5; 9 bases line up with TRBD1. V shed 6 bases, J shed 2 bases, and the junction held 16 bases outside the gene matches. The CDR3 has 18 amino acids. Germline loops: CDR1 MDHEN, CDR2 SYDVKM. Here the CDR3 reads CASRGLDRGDRSQETQYF. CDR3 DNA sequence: TGTGCCAGCAGGGGACTGGACAGGGGAGATCGGTCTCAAGAGACCCAGTACTTC.

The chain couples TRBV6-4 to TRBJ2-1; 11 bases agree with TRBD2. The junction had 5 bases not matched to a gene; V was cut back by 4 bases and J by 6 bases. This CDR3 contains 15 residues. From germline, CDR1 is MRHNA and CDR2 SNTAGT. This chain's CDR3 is CASSVLAGEFNEQFF. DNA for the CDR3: TGTGCCAGCAGTGTACTAGCGGGAGAGTTCAATGAGCAGTTCTTC.

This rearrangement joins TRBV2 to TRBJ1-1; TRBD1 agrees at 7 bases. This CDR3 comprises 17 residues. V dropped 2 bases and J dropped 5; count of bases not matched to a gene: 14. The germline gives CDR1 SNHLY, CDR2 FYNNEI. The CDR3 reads CASSERWVTGRLTEAFF. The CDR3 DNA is TGTGCCAGCAGTGAACGTTGGGTGACAGGGAGGTTGACTGAAGCTTTCTTT.

The CDR3 DNA sequence: TGTGCCAGCAGCCCCCAGGGGGACAGAAATCAGCCCCAGCATTTT. Residues: CASSPQGDRNQPQHF. The rearrangement uses TRBV9 and TRBJ1-5; 7 bases line up with TRBD1. The CDR3 totals 15 residues. V was pared by 4 bases and J by 4 bases, with 8 bases of the junction left unmatched. Germline V gene data show CDR1 as SGDLS and CDR2 as YYNGEE.

The CDR3 coding sequence is TGTGCCAGCAGCGTAGGCCGGACTAGCAGTAGCACAGATACGCAGTATTTT. Translated: CASSVGRTSSSTDTQYF. The chain uses TRBV9 and TRBJ2-3, with 8 nucleotides matching TRBD2. The CDR3 spans 17 residues. CDR1 and CDR2 (germline): SGDLS, YYNGEE. V lost 0 bases, J lost 0 bases, and 6 bases stayed unmatched.

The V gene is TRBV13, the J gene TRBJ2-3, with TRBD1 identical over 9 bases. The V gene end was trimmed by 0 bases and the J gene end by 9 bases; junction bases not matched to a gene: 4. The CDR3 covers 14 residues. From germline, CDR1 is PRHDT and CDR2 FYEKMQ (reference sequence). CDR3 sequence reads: CASSLGQGAETQYF. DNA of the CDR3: TGTGCCAGCAGCTTAGGACAGGGGGCGGAGACGCAGTATTTT. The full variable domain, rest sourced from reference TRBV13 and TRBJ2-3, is AAGVIQSPRHLIKEKRETATLKCYPIPRHDTVYWYQQGPGQDPQFLISFYEKMQSDKGSIPDRFSAQQFSDYHSELNMSSLELGDSALYFCASSLGQGAETQYFGPGTRLTVL.

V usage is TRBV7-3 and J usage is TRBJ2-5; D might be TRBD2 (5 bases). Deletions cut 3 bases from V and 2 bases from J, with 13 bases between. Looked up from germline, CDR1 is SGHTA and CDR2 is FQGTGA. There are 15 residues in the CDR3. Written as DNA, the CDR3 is TGTGCCAGCAGCTTGGGCCCTAGCCCGCAAGAGACCCAGTACTTC. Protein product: CASSLGPSPQETQYF. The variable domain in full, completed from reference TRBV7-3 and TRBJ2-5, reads GAGVSQTPSNKVTEKGKYVELRCDPISGHTALYWYRQSLGQGPEFLIYFQGTGAADDSGLPNDRFFAVRPEGSVSTLKIQRTERGDSAVYLCASSLGPSPQETQYFGPGTRLLVL.

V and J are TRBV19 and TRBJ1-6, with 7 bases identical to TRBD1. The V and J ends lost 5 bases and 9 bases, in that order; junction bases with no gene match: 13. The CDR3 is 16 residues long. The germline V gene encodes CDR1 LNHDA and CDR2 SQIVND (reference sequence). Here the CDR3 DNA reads TGTGCCAGTAGTCCGCGCCCAGGGGGTGCGGGTTCACCCCTCCACTTT. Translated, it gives CASSPRPGGAGSPLHF.

The CDR3 reads CASSGSGRAEQFF. As DNA, the CDR3 is TGTGCCAGCAGTGGAAGCGGGAGGGCTGAGCAGTTCTTC. The rearrangement links TRBV2 to TRBJ2-1; 10 nucleotides line up with TRBD2. Germline V lookup: CDR1 SNHLY, CDR2 FYNNEI. The length of the CDR3 is 13 residues. After removal of 4 bases from V and 9 bases from J, the junction contained 3 bases not matched to a gene.

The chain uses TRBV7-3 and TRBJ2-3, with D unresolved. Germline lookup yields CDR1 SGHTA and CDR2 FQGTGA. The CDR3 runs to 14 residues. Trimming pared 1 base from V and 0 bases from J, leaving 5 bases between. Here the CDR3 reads CASSLRPSTDTQYF. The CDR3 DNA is TGTGCCAGCAGCTTAAGGCCTAGCACAGATACGCAGTATTTT. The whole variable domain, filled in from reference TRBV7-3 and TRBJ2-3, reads GAGVSQTPSNKVTEKGKYVELRCDPISGHTALYWYRQSLGQGPEFLIYFQGTGAADDSGLPNDRFFAVRPEGSVSTLKIQRTERGDSAVYLCASSLRPSTDTQYFGPGTRLTVL.

CDR3 protein: CASSLDSNYGYTF. As DNA, the CDR3 is TGTGCCAGCTCACTAGACAGTAACTATGGCTACACCTTC. This chain connects TRBV18 to TRBJ1-2; D is possibly TRBD1 (5 bases). The germline V gene has CDR1 KGHSH and CDR2 LQKENI. V dropped 4 bases and J dropped 1 base, with 7 bases sitting between them. The CDR3 has 13 residues.

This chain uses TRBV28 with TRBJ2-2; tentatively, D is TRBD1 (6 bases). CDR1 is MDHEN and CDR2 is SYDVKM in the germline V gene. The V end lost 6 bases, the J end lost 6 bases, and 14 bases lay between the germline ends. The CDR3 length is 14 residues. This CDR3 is CASSSNRAAGELFF. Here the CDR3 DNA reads TGTGCCAGCAGCTCTAACAGGGCTGCCGGGGAGCTGTTTTTT.

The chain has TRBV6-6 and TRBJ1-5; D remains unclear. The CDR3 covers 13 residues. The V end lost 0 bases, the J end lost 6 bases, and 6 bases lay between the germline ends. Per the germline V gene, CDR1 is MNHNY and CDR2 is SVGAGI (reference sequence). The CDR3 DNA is TGTGCCAGCAGTTACTCGACGGGTCAGCCCCAGCATTTT. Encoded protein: CASSYSTGQPQHF.

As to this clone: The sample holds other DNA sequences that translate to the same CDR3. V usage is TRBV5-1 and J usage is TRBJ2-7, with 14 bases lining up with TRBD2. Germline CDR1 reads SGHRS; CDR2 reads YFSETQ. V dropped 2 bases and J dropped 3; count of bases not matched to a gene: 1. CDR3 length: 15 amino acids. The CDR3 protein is CASSLGTSGSYEQYF. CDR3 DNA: TGCGCCAGCAGCTTAGGGACTAGCGGGAGCTACGAGCAGTACTTC.

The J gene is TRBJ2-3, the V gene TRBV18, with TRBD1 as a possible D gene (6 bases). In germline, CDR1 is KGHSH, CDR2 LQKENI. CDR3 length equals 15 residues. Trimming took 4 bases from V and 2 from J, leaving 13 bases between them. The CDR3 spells CASSQRTDLTDTQYF. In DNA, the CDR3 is TGTGCCAGCTCACAGAGGACAGACCTCACAGATACGCAGTATTTT.

CDR3 sequence reads: CASSPGQGISEAFF. The CDR3 DNA is TGTGCCAGCTCACCTGGACAGGGGATATCTGAAGCTTTCTTT. The rearrangement links TRBV18 to TRBJ1-1; 9 nucleotides agree with TRBD1. V was pared by 3 bases and J by 6 bases, with 5 bases of the junction left unmatched. Germline V gene sequence: CDR1 KGHSH, CDR2 LQKENI. This CDR3 spans 14 amino acids.

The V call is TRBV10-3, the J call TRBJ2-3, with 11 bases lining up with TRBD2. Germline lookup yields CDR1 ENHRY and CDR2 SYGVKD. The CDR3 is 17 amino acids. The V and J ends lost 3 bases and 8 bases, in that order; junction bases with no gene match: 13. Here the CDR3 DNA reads TGTGCCATCAGTGAAAACCCGACTAGCGGGGCCAGAGGTACGCAGTATTTT. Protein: CAISENPTSGARGTQYF.

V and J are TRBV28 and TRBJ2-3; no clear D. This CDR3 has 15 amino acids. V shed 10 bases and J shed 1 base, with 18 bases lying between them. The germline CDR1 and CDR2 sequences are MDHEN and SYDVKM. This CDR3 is CATLRVAVGTDTQYF. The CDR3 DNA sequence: TGTGCCACCCTTCGCGTCGCTGTAGGCACAGATACGCAGTATTTT.

DNA for the CDR3: TGCGCCAGCAGCTCTGGACTAGCGGTATCTAGCACAGATACGCAGTATTTT. Its translation is CASSSGLAVSSTDTQYF. V and J are TRBV5-1 and TRBJ2-3, with 10 bases matching TRBD2. Germline V gene data show CDR1 as SGHRS and CDR2 as YFSETQ. J was trimmed by 0 bases and V by 3 bases; bases with no gene match: 7. CDR3 length: 17 residues.

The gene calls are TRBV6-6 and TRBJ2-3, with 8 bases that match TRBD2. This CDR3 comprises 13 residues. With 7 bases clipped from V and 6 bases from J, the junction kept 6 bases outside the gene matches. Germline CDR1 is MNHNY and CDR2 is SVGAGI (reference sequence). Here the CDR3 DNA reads TGTGCCAGCACCCCAGCGGGAGTGGATACGCAGTATTTT. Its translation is CASTPAGVDTQYF.

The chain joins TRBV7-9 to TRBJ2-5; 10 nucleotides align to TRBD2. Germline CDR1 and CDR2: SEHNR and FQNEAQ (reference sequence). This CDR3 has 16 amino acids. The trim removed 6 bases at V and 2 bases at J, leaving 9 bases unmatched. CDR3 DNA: TGTGCCAGCAGTTTAAGAGGACTAGCGGTGCAAGAGACCCAGTACTTC. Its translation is CASSLRGLAVQETQYF.

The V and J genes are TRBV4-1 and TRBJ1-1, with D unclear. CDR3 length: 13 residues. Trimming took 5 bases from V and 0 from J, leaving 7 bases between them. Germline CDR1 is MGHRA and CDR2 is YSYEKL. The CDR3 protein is CASSFGMNTEAFF. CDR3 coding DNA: TGCGCCAGCAGCTTCGGGATGAACACTGAAGCTTTCTTT.

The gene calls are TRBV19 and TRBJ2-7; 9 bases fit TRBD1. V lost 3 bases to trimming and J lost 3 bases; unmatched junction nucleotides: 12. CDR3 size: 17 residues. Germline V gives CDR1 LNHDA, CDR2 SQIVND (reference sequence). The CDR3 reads CASSIGPQRQGGYEQYF. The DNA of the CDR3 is TGTGCCAGTAGTATCGGCCCGCAGAGACAGGGGGGCTACGAGCAGTACTTC.

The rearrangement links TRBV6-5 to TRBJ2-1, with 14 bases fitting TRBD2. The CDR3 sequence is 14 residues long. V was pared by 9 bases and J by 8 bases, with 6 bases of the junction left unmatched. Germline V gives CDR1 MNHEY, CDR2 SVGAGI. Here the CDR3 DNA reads TGTGCCAGTCAGACTAGCGGGGGGGCGTATGAGCAGTTCTTC. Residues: CASQTSGGAYEQFF.

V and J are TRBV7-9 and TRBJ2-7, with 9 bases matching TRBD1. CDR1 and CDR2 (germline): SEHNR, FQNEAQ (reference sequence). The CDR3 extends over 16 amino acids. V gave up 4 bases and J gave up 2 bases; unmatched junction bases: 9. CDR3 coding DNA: TGTGCCAGCAGCTACGGACAGGGGCTCCCCACCTACGAGCAGTACTTC. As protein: CASSYGQGLPTYEQYF.

Here the CDR3 DNA reads TGTGCCAGCAGAGAACAGGGGGCTTCGGGCGAGCAGTACTTC. Translating it yields CASREQGASGEQYF. The chain joins TRBV2 to TRBJ2-7, with 9 bases identical to TRBD1. The germline gives CDR1 SNHLY, CDR2 FYNNEI. Trimming at V came to 6 bases and at J to 6 bases, leaving 9 bases not matched to a gene. The CDR3 has 14 residues.

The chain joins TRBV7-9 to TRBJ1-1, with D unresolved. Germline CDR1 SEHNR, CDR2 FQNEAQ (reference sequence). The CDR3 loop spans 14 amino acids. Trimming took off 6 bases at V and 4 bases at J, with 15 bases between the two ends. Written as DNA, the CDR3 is TGTGCCAGCAGACCTCAAGAAAGAGGCACTGAAGCTTTCTTT. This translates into CASRPQERGTEAFF.

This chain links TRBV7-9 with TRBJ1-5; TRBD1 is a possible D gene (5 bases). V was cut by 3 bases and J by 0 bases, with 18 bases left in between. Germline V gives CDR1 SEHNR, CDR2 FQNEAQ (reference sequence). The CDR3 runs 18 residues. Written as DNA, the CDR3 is TGTGCCAGCAGCTTTTTTTTAGACAGCTCATATAGCAATCAGCCCCAGCATTTT. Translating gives CASSFFLDSSYSNQPQHF.

This CDR3 is CASAWAALGGQFF. For the CDR3, the DNA is TGTGCCAGCGCGTGGGCGGCCTTGGGGGGGCAGTTCTTC. The rearrangement uses TRBV2 and TRBJ2-1; D might be TRBD2 (6 bases). Germline-derived CDR1 and CDR2 are SNHLY and FYNNEI. Trimming took 8 bases from V and 12 from J, leaving 20 bases between them. There are 13 residues in the CDR3.